The 10 T cell receptor beta chains below were found in one sample sequenced in a study of blood T cell repertoires in COVID-19. Profiling relied on immunoSEQ multiplex PCR, and the TCRdb table lists in-frame clones only, not all of them. The repertoire has some 59,000 clones, about nine tenths of them found once; the top ten carry over 1.5%. The sequenced sample consisted of peripheral blood. The source of these receptors is a man aged 60 to 69 with acute or convalescent COVID-19.

The CDR3 DNA reads as TGTGCCAGCAGCTTAGGACAGGGGAATAAACTGTTTTTT. Translated: CASSLGQGNKLFF. The chain uses TRBV7-9 and TRBJ1-4; 8 nucleotides align to TRBD1. Unmatched junction bases numbered 3, after V lost 1 base and J lost 11 bases. Germline values: CDR1 SEHNR, CDR2 FQNEAQ (reference sequence). This CDR3 is built from 13 residues.

This sequence joins TRBV6-6 and TRBJ1-6; D remains unclear. The CDR3 extends over 15 amino acids. The V and J ends lost 0 bases and 2 bases respectively, with 5 bases between them. The germline CDR1 and CDR2 sequences are MNHNY and SVGAGI (reference sequence). CDR3 region: CASSYSDTYNSPLHF. CDR3 DNA: TGTGCCAGCAGTTACTCCGACACCTATAATTCACCCCTCCACTTT.

The gene calls are TRBV7-3 and TRBJ2-3, with TRBD1 matching 9 bases. After removal of 0 bases from V and 6 bases from J, the junction contained 4 bases not matched to a gene. This CDR3 has 15 amino acids. Germline values: CDR1 SGHTA, CDR2 FQGTGA. This CDR3 reads CASSLTRTGADTQYF. The CDR3, as DNA: TGTGCCAGCAGCTTAACCCGGACAGGGGCCGATACGCAGTATTTT. The whole variable domain, remainder taken from reference TRBV7-3 and TRBJ2-3, is GAGVSQTPSNKVTEKGKYVELRCDPISGHTALYWYRQSLGQGPEFLIYFQGTGAADDSGLPNDRFFAVRPEGSVSTLKIQRTERGDSAVYLCASSLTRTGADTQYFGPGTRLTVL.

As regards this clone: Additional DNA sequences in this sample encode the identical CDR3. The chain links TRBV11-3 to TRBJ1-6, with a possible D match to TRBD1 (6 bases). The V and J ends lost 5 bases and 7 bases respectively, with 9 bases between them. Germline lookup yields CDR1 SGHNT and CDR2 YENEEA. CDR3 length equals 13 residues. In DNA, the CDR3 is TGTGCCAGCAGCCGAACAGGGAATTCACCCCTCCACTTT. This encodes CASSRTGNSPLHF.

The chain uses TRBV5-1 and TRBJ1-1; D perhaps matches TRBD1 (5 bases). The CDR3 spans 13 residues. The V end was cut by 0 bases, the J end by 3 bases, with 6 bases between. The V gene's germline CDR1 is SGHRS and CDR2 YFSETQ. As DNA, the CDR3 is TGCGCCAGCAGCTTGGTCAGGGACACTGAAGCTTTCTTT. It is translated as CASSLVRDTEAFF.

In DNA, the CDR3 is TGTGCCAGCGGCACCTCCAGGTCGGCGCGGACAGTGCCCCAGCATTTT. This translates into CASGTSRSARTVPQHF. V usage is TRBV28 and J usage is TRBJ1-5; TRBD1 might be the D (6 bases). Trimming cost V 8 bases and J 9 bases, with 26 bases left between them. The CDR3 spans 16 residues. CDR1 and CDR2 (germline): MDHEN, SYDVKM. Supplemented by reference TRBV28 and TRBJ1-5, the full variable domain reads DVKVTQSSRYLVKRTGEKVFLECVQDMDHENMFWYRQDPGLGLRLIYFSYDVKMKEKGDIPEGYSVSREKKERFSLILESASTNQTSMYLCASGTSRSARTVPQHFGDGTRLSIL.

The V gene is TRBV3-1 (or the pseudogene TRBV3-2), the J gene TRBJ1-5; possible D gene TRBD1, 5 bases. Germline loops: CDR1 LGHDT, CDR2 YNNKEL (reference sequence). The length of the CDR3 is 18 residues. V dropped 4 bases and J dropped 0 bases, with 19 bases sitting between them. The CDR3 region is CASSPRGFGGYSNQPQHF. The DNA for the CDR3 is TGTGCCAGCAGCCCGAGAGGCTTCGGGGGTTATAGCAATCAGCCCCAGCATTTT.

A remark on this clone: Mismatch with germline at one junction end may stem from a read error. The CDR3 reads CASSLGTGVYNEQFF. The CDR3 region has the DNA TGTGCTAGCAGCTTAGGGACAGGGGTATACAATGAGCAGTTCTTC. The chain is built from TRBV7-7 and TRBJ2-1; 10 bases are shared with TRBD1. CDR3 length: 15 residues. Germline CDR1 reads SSHAT; CDR2 reads FNYEAQ (reference sequence).

This clone occurred a few times. The chain has TRBV10-2 and TRBJ1-3; TRBD1 aligns across 9 bases. The germline V gene has CDR1 WSHSY and CDR2 SAAADI. The ends lost 8 bases at V and 1 base at J; junction bases unmatched: 3. This CDR3 comprises 14 residues. CDR3 bases: TGCGCCAGCGGGACAGGGAGGTCTGGAAACACCATATATTTT. As protein: CASGTGRSGNTIYF.

The V gene is TRBV4-1, the J gene TRBJ2-2; D not resolved. Deletions cut 0 bases from V and 6 bases from J, with 11 bases between. Looked up from germline, CDR1 is MGHRA and CDR2 is YSYEKL. This CDR3 region has 15 residues. As DNA, the CDR3 is TGCGCCAGCAGCCAAGAGAACAGCTTGGCCGGGGAGCTGTTTTTT. Its translation: CASSQENSLAGELFF.